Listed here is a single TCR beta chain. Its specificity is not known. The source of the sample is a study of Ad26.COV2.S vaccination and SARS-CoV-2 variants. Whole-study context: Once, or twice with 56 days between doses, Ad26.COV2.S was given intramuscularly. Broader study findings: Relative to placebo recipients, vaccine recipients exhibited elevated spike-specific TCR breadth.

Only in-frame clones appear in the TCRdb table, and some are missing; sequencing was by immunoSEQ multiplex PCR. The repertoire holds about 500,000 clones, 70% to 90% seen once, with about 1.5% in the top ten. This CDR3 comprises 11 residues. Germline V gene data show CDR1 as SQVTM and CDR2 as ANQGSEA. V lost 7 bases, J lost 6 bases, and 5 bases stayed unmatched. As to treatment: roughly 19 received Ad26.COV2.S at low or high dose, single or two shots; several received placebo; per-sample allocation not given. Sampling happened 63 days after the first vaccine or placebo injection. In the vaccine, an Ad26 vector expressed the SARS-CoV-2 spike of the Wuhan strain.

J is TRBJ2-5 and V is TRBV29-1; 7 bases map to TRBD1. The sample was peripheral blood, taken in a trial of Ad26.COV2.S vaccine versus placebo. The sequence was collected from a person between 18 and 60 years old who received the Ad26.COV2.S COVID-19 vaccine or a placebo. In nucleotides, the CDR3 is TGCAGCGGAACAGGGGAGCAGACCCAGTACTTC. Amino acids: CSGTGEQTQYF.